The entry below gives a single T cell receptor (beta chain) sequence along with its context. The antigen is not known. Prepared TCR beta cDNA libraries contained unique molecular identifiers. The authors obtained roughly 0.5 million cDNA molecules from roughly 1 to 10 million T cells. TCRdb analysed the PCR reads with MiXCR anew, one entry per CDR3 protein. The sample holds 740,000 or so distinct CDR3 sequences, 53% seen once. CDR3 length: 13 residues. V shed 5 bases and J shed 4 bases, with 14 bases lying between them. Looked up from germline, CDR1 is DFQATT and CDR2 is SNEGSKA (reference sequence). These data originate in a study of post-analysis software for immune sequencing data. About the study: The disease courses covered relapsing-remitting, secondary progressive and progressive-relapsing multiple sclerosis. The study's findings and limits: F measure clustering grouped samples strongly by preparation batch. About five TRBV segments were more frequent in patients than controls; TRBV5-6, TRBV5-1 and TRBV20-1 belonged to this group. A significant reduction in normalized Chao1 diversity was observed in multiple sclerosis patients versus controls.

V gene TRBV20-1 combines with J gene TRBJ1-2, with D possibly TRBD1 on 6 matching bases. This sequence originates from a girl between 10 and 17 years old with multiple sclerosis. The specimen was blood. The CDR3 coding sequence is TGCAGTGCTGCCTACAGGGACGGCTATGGCTACACCTTC. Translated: CSAAYRDGYGYTF.